The 22 T cell receptor beta chains below all came from one sample that was sequenced in a study of control samples from healthy donors and cancer patients. TCRdb's table, derived via immunoSEQ multiplex PCR, lists solely in-frame clones and lacks some. In the table there are 20,000 to 25,000 clones, approximately 81% of which are singletons. Sample: PBMCs. Receptors originate from a man between 60 and 70 years old with colorectal cancer.

The genes are TRBV24-1 and TRBJ2-6; TRBD2 aligns across 7 bases. Germline CDR1 KGHDR, CDR2 SFDVKD. The CDR3 contains 17 residues. With V trimmed by 0 bases and J by 1 base, 2 bases remained unmatched. The CDR3 sequence: CATSDLSGGSGANVLTF. CDR3 nucleotides: TGTGCCACCAGTGATTTGTCGGGAGGATCTGGGGCCAACGTCCTGACTTTC.

DNA of the CDR3: TGTGCCAGCAGTCGACCCACGAACACCGGGGAGCTGTTTTTT. This translates into CASSRPTNTGELFF. The rearrangement uses TRBV6-2 or TRBV6-3 and TRBJ2-2; D not certain. The V end was cut by 5 bases, the J end by 0 bases, with 7 bases between. The CDR3 is 14 amino acids. The V gene's germline CDR1 is MNHEY and CDR2 SVGEGT.

Details on this clone: The same CDR3 is also encoded by other DNA sequences in this sample. This chain links TRBV20-1 with TRBJ1-2; D is unresolved. The CDR3 spans 10 residues. The V end was cut by 6 bases, the J end by 3 bases, with 5 bases between. CDR1 is DFQATT, CDR2 SNEGSKA, per germline (reference sequence). Written as DNA, the CDR3 is TGCAGTGCCTTTGACTATGGCTACACCTTC. Translated: CSAFDYGYTF.

The V gene is TRBV9, the J gene TRBJ1-2; tentative D call: TRBD1 (5 bases). With 4 bases removed from V and 3 bases from J, the gap between germline ends came to 22 bases. This CDR3 has 17 residues. In germline, CDR1 is SGDLS, CDR2 YYNGEE. The CDR3 DNA reads as TGTGCCAGCAGCCCCTCTACCGGCACAGGAGTCTACTATGGCTACACCTTC. Amino acids: CASSPSTGTGVYYGYTF.

This chain connects TRBV5-5 to TRBJ2-1; 10 bases align to TRBD1. The germline gives CDR1 SGHKS, CDR2 YYEKEE (reference sequence). The CDR3 consists of 20 residues. V gave up 3 bases and J gave up 6 bases; unmatched junction bases: 21. The CDR3 region is CASSWDAGTGASRWVNEQFF. The CDR3 DNA is TGTGCCAGCAGCTGGGACGCCGGGACAGGGGCCTCGCGCTGGGTCAATGAGCAGTTCTTC.

The chain carries TRBV4-2 and TRBJ1-5; unclear D gene. With 0 bases removed from V and 3 bases from J, the gap between germline ends came to 12 bases. The CDR3 is made up of 16 amino acids. Germline V gene sequence: CDR1 LGHNA, CDR2 YNFKEQ. The CDR3 DNA reads as TGTGCCAGCAGCCAAGATCACCTAGGTTTCAATCAGCCCCAGCATTTT. This sequence encodes CASSQDHLGFNQPQHF.

The chain recombines TRBV19 with TRBJ2-2; D call uncertain. This CDR3 has 13 amino acids. The V end was cut by 10 bases, the J end by 1 base, with 10 bases between. Per the germline V gene, CDR1 is LNHDA and CDR2 is SQIVND (reference sequence). The DNA of the CDR3 is TGTGCCACCAGGAAGGGGAACACCGGGGAGCTGTTTTTT. Protein sequence: CATRKGNTGELFF.

This chain links TRBV5-6 with TRBJ2-1; D is unresolved. There are 14 residues in the CDR3. Germline CDR1 SGHDT, CDR2 YYEEEE. The V end lost 4 bases, the J end lost 5 bases, and 13 bases lay between the germline ends. Here the CDR3 DNA reads TGTGCCAGCAGCGGCACGAACGCCCACAATGAGCAGTTCTTC. It yields the protein CASSGTNAHNEQFF.

The CDR3 nucleotides read TGTGCCAGCAGCTTAGATTGGGTAACTGGAAACACCATATATTTT. It codes for CASSLDWVTGNTIYF. This chain uses TRBV11-2 with TRBJ1-3; no clear D gene. Germline V gene lookup returns CDR1 SGHAT and CDR2 FQNNGV. The CDR3 is 15 amino acids. Trimming took off 0 bases at V and 2 bases at J, with 8 bases between the two ends.

The chain employs TRBV7-8 and TRBJ1-4; D remains unclear. The germline V and J ends were trimmed by 0 bases and 7 bases, with 9 bases remaining between them. CDR1 is SGHVS, CDR2 FQNEAQ, per germline. The CDR3 spans 14 residues. The chain's CDR3 is CASSLAGITEKLFF. CDR3 in DNA: TGTGCCAGCAGCTTAGCGGGCATAACTGAAAAACTGTTTTTT.

The chain is built from TRBV10-3 and TRBJ1-4, with unresolved D. This CDR3 contains 14 residues. Germline V gene lookup returns CDR1 ENHRY and CDR2 SYGVKD. Trimming shortened V by 5 bases and J by 7 bases, and 14 bases separated the two germline ends. The CDR3 nucleotides read TGTGCCATCAGTTTTGAGGGAGGTGGTGAAAAACTGTTTTTT. Its protein product is CAISFEGGGEKLFF.

The CDR3 DNA reads as TGTGCCAGCACCCGGACAGGGTACCAGAGTCAGCCCCAGCATTTT. Amino acid sequence: CASTRTGYQSQPQHF. The chain joins TRBV5-8 to TRBJ1-5; TRBD1 matches 8 bases. CDR1 SGHTS and CDR2 YDEGEE come from the germline V gene. The length of the CDR3 is 15 residues. J was trimmed by 6 bases and V by 6 bases; bases with no gene match: 11.

This clone showed up just once. The J gene is TRBJ2-5, the V gene TRBV13, with D uncertain. Germline V gene data show CDR1 as PRHDT and CDR2 as FYEKMQ (reference sequence). V was pared by 2 bases and J by 1 base, with 8 bases between. The CDR3 is 14 residues long. The CDR3 loop is CASSLMARQETQYF. The CDR3, as DNA: TGTGCCAGCAGCTTAATGGCCCGCCAAGAGACCCAGTACTTC.

This chain joins TRBV7-9 and TRBJ2-5; D is unclear. Trimming took off 0 bases at V and 1 base at J, with 6 bases between the two ends. Germline V gives CDR1 SEHNR, CDR2 FQNEAQ (reference sequence). The CDR3 totals 14 residues. Here the CDR3 reads CASSLAGSQETQYF. The CDR3 DNA follows: TGTGCCAGCAGCTTAGCGGGGTCCCAAGAGACCCAGTACTTC.

V is TRBV2 and J is TRBJ1-1; D call uncertain. The CDR3 is 11 amino acids. Per the germline V gene, CDR1 is SNHLY and CDR2 is FYNNEI. Trimming shortened V by 1 base and J by 7 bases, and 4 bases separated the two germline ends. CDR3 sequence reads: CASSEDGEAFF. In DNA, the CDR3 is TGTGCCAGCAGTGAAGACGGTGAAGCTTTCTTT.

This CDR3 is CASSPQGYNSPLHF. In DNA form, the CDR3 reads TGTGCCAGCAGTCCCCAGGGTTATAATTCACCCCTCCACTTT. The V and J genes are TRBV4-2 and TRBJ1-6; TRBD1 is a possible D gene (5 bases). The ends were cut back, 6 bases at V and 4 bases at J, with 10 bases in the middle. From germline, CDR1 is LGHNA and CDR2 YNFKEQ. This CDR3 has 14 residues.

This chain links TRBV29-1 with TRBJ2-2; the match to TRBD1 covers 8 bases. Germline loops: CDR1 SQVTM, CDR2 ANQGSEA. Trimming removed 5 bases from V and 4 bases from J; junction bases left unmatched: 6. The CDR3 consists of 14 residues. CDR3: CSVTGQEFTGELFF. The CDR3 nucleotides are TGCAGCGTTACGGGACAGGAGTTCACCGGGGAGCTGTTTTTT.

The V and J genes are TRBV28 and TRBJ1-5; D remains unclear. The germline V gene encodes CDR1 MDHEN and CDR2 SYDVKM. The CDR3 loop spans 12 amino acids. Deletions cut 3 bases from V and 7 bases from J, with 7 bases between. The DNA for the CDR3 is TGTGCCAGCAGTTTCTGGGAACAGCCCCAGCATTTT. Protein: CASSFWEQPQHF.

The V and J genes are TRBV3-1 (or the pseudogene TRBV3-2) and TRBJ2-3; D might be TRBD2 (5 bases). The CDR3 extends over 17 amino acids. Germline V gives CDR1 LGHDT, CDR2 YNNKEL (reference sequence). V lost 4 bases, J lost 2 bases, and 19 bases lay in between. CDR3 bases: TGTGCCAGCAGCCCAAAACCCCAGCGGAAAGACACAGATACGCAGTATTTT. This codes for CASSPKPQRKDTDTQYF.

This chain joins TRBV19 and TRBJ1-2, with TRBD1 as a possible D gene (5 bases). Trimming shortened V by 3 bases and J by 2 bases, and 7 bases separated the two germline ends. CDR1 and CDR2 from the germline V gene are LNHDA and SQIVND (reference sequence). The CDR3 is 13 amino acids. This CDR3 is CASSMEGNYGYTF. CDR3 coding DNA: TGTGCCAGTAGTATGGAGGGGAACTATGGCTACACCTTC.

This chain connects TRBV24-1 to TRBJ2-2; TRBD1 matches at 9 bases. V gave up 3 bases and J gave up 4 bases; unmatched junction bases: 5. The CDR3 length is 16 residues. Germline lookup yields CDR1 KGHDR and CDR2 SFDVKD. The DNA of the CDR3 is TGTGCCACCAGTGATCCAAAACAGGGGGCCACCGGGGAGCTGTTTTTT. This encodes CATSDPKQGATGELFF.

The chain couples TRBV3-1 (or the pseudogene TRBV3-2) to TRBJ2-5; D unresolved. This CDR3 has 12 residues. Looked up from germline, CDR1 is LGHDT and CDR2 is YNNKEL (reference sequence). Trimming took 3 bases from V and 5 from J, leaving 7 bases between them. The CDR3 loop is CASSHLEETQYF. Written as DNA, the CDR3 is TGTGCCAGCAGCCATTTGGAGGAGACCCAGTACTTC.